The 8 T cell receptor beta chains reported below all come from one sample, sequenced in a study of T cell responses to AZD1222 COVID-19 vaccine. The table came from immunoSEQ multiplex PCR; TCRdb's copy has only in-frame clones and leaves some out. The sample records 150,000 to 200,000 clones, approximately 91% being singletons. The sequences come from peripheral blood, collected on day 0 of AZD1222 vaccination. These receptors all come from an adult in good health.

The chain recombines TRBV11-2 with TRBJ1-2; no definite D call. The CDR3 has 14 amino acids. In germline, CDR1 is SGHAT, CDR2 FQNNGV. The germline V and J ends were trimmed by 0 bases and 4 bases, with 9 bases remaining between them. This CDR3 is CASSLDATFYGYTF. For the CDR3, the DNA is TGTGCCAGCAGCTTAGACGCCACCTTCTATGGCTACACCTTC.

The rearrangement links TRBV11-2 to TRBJ2-2; D might be TRBD2 (6 bases). V gave up 5 bases and J gave up 0 bases, with 13 bases separating them. The CDR3 extends over 16 amino acids. Germline CDR1 SGHAT, CDR2 FQNNGV. This CDR3 is CASSPPGRPNTGELFF. The CDR3 DNA reads as TGTGCCAGCAGCCCCCCGGGGAGGCCGAACACCGGGGAGCTGTTTTTT.

This clone was seen a single time. V and J are TRBV28 and TRBJ1-4; D unresolved. The CDR3 loop spans 15 amino acids. The V gene's germline CDR1 is MDHEN and CDR2 SYDVKM. With 5 bases removed from V and 0 bases from J, the gap between germline ends came to 10 bases. The CDR3: CASSMDPATNEKLFF. The CDR3 DNA reads as TGTGCCAGCAGTATGGACCCGGCAACTAATGAAAAACTGTTTTTT.

V is TRBV28 and J is TRBJ1-1; D is unclear. The V end lost 3 bases, the J end lost 4 bases, and 15 bases lay between the germline ends. CDR1 and CDR2 (germline): MDHEN, SYDVKM. The CDR3 consists of 15 residues. The CDR3 DNA follows: TGTGCCAGCAGTTTCTCGGGTTGGCTGGGCACTGAAGCTTTCTTT. Translation: CASSFSGWLGTEAFF.

V and J are TRBV12-3 or TRBV12-4 and TRBJ2-5; D is uncertain. V was cut by 1 base and J by 3 bases, with 6 bases left in between. This CDR3 contains 13 residues. This CDR3 reads CASSLVPEETQYF. The CDR3 bases are TGTGCCAGCAGTTTAGTGCCAGAAGAGACCCAGTACTTC.

The chain recombines TRBV28 with TRBJ2-7, with 8 bases matching TRBD2. CDR3 length equals 16 residues. Germline V lookup: CDR1 MDHEN, CDR2 SYDVKM. V shed 6 bases, J shed 3 bases, and the junction held 13 bases outside the gene matches. In DNA form, the CDR3 reads TGTGCCAGCAGCCCGGTCGTAGGACTAGCAAGCTACGAGCAGTACTTC. This codes for CASSPVVGLASYEQYF.

The chain carries TRBV12-3 or TRBV12-4 and TRBJ2-7, with D uncertain. Trimming pared 5 bases from V and 1 base from J, leaving 6 bases between. This CDR3 is built from 12 residues. This CDR3 reads CASSVGSYEQYF. The CDR3 nucleotides read TGTGCCAGCAGTGTGGGTTCCTACGAGCAGTACTTC.

This clone appeared once. The chain is built from TRBV2 and TRBJ1-6; 9 nucleotides agree with TRBD1. Germline V gene data show CDR1 as SNHLY and CDR2 as FYNNEI. Losses at the gene ends were 4 bases for V and 7 bases for J; bases not matched to a gene: 5. The CDR3 consists of 15 residues. The CDR3 DNA reads TGTGCCAGCAGTGCTGACAGGGGGTGGAATTCACCCCTCCACTTT. Translation: CASSADRGWNSPLHF.